Listed below are T cell receptor beta chains from one sample, sequenced in a study of Graves' ophthalmopathy and Graves' hyperthyroidism. TCRdb analysed the multiplex PCR reads with MiXCR anew, one entry per CDR3 protein. Of under 350,000 distinct CDR3 sequences listed, under 20% are singletons. Sequenced sample: peripheral blood. These receptors all stem from an adult man with Graves' ophthalmopathy. CDR3s include the opening cysteine and the closing phenylalanine or tryptophan. A D gene is named only where the DNA matches it firmly. Clone size, where shown, is once, few, many, or a class for clones that have expanded.

V	size	D	J	DNA	CDR3
TRBV29-1	many	-	TRBJ1-1	TGCAGCGTTGTGTCCCTGAGGTCAATGAACACTGAAGCTTTCTTT	CSVVSLRSMNTEAFF
TRBV24-1	-	-	TRBJ1-6	TGTGCCACCAGCCGACCTTGTGGGTACTCGGCACCCCTCCACTTT	CATSRPCGYSAPLHF
TRBV20-1	many	TRBD1	TRBJ2-7	TGCAGTGCGGAAGGGACAGGCGAAAGTCTACTACTCGAGCAGTACTTC	CSAEGTGESLLLEQYF
TRBV24-1	many	-	TRBJ1-1	TGTGCCACCAATTCACAGGTGAACACTGAAGCTTTCTTT	CATNSQVNTEAFF
TRBV13	many	-	TRBJ2-7	TGTGCCAGCAGCCCGACTAGTTCCTACGAGCAGTACTTC	CASSPTSSYEQYF
TRBV12-3/TRBV12-4	once	-	TRBJ2-5	TGTGCCAGCAGCAAGAGCCAAGAGACCCAGTACTTC	CASSKSQETQYF
TRBV14	-	TRBD2	TRBJ2-7	TGTGCCAGCAGCCAAGACTTGAGCAGCGGGGGTGGTGGGCAGTACTTC	CASSQDLSSGGGGQYF
TRBV2	many	TRBD2	TRBJ2-5	TGTGCCAGCAGTGAGAAAGAGCGGGGGGTCCAAGAGACCCAGTACTTC	CASSEKERGVQETQYF
TRBV30	-	TRBD2	TRBJ2-7	TGTGCCTGGACTAGCGGGGGGGCCCTCGAGCAGTACTTC	CAWTSGGALEQYF
TRBV28	many	-	TRBJ1-1	TGTGCCAGCACCGCATACAGGGCCACTGAAGCTTTCTTT	CASTAYRATEAFF
TRBV19	few	-	TRBJ2-4	TGTGCCAGTAGCCGGGACGGGGGCGACATTCAGTACTTC	CASSRDGGDIQYF
TRBV6-5	few	TRBD1	TRBJ1-1	TGTGCCAGCAGTTACTCTTCAGGGGGCACTGAAGCTTTCTTT	CASSYSSGGTEAFF
TRBV28	many	-	TRBJ1-6	TGTGCCAGCAGGGATGTTGACAATAATTCACCCCTCCACTTT	CASRDVDNNSPLHF
TRBV15	-	-	TRBJ2-7	TGTGCCACCAGCTCCCGGGCTGCGTCCGAGCAGTACTTC	CATSSRAASEQYF
TRBV7-9	many	-	TRBJ2-7	TGTGCCAGCAGCCCCCCGGCCACCTCAGGGGACGAGCAGTACTTC	CASSPPATSGDEQYF
TRBV6-1	once	TRBD2	TRBJ2-7	TGTGCCAGCCGGACTAGCGGGATACTAATTTACGAGCAGTACTTC	CASRTSGILIYEQYF
TRBV5-1	many	TRBD1	TRBJ2-6	TGCGCCAGCAGCTTGCTGGGACAGGGAACTGGGGCCAACGTCCTGACTTTC	CASSLLGQGTGANVLTF
TRBV9	many	TRBD1	TRBJ2-6	TGTGCCAGCAGCGGACCGACAGGGGACAGCTCTGGGGCCAACGTCCTGACTTTC	CASSGPTGDSSGANVLTF
TRBV7-2	many	-	TRBJ1-6	TGTGCCAGCAGCTCCACAGGCACTCGGGCTAATTCACCCCTCCACTTT	CASSSTGTRANSPLHF